This T cell receptor (beta chain) was found in a study of early T cells in non-severe SARS-CoV-2 infection. Study overall: The authors sequenced bulk RNA from unsorted whole blood, leaving chains unpaired.

Unique molecular identifiers (one per individual cDNA molecule) were attached. Each CDR3 protein gets one entry after TCRdb re-called the 5' RACE reads with MiXCR. The sample records about 99,000 distinct CDR3 sequences, 16% being singletons. V was trimmed by 1 base and J by 7 bases, leaving 17 bases between them. The germline CDR1 and CDR2 sequences are MGHRA and YSYEKL. CDR3 size: 16 residues. This clonotype showed up just a few times. Its matching antigen is unknown. Study results and caveats: Missing private and CD4 specificities, VDJdb matching favored anti-spike CD8 responses.

The specimen was whole blood. The clonotype was recovered from an adult who was a healthcare worker with PCR-confirmed SARS-CoV-2 infection or an uninfected control (not recorded which). The chain recombines TRBV4-1 with TRBJ2-1; the D is unclear. The CDR3 nucleotides read TGCGCCAGCAGCCAAGTAGATCTAGTTTCGGTAAATGAGCAGTTCTTC. Its translation: CASSQVDLVSVNEQFF.